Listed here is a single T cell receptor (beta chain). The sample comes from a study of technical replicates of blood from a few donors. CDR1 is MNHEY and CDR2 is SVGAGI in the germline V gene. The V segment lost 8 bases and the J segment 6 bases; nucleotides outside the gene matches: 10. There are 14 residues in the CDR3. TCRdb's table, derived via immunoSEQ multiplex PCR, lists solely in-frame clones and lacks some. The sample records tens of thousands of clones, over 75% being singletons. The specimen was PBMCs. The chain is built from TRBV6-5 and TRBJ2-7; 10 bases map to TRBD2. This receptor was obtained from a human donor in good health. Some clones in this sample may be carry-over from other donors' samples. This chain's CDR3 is CASGHSGGLGEQYF. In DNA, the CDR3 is TGTGCCAGCGGACATAGCGGGGGGCTCGGCGAGCAGTACTTC.